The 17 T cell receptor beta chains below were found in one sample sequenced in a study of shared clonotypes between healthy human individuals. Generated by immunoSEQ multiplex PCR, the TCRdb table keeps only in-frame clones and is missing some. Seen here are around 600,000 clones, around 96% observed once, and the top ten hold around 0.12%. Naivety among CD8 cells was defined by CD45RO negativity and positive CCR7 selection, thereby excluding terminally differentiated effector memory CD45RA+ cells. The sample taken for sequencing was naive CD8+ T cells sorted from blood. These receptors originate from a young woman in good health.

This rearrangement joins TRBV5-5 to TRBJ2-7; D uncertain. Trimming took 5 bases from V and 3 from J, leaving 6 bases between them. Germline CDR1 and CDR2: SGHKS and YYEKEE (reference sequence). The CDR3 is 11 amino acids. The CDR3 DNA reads TGTGCCAGCAGTAACAACTACGAGCAGTACTTC. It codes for CASSNNYEQYF.

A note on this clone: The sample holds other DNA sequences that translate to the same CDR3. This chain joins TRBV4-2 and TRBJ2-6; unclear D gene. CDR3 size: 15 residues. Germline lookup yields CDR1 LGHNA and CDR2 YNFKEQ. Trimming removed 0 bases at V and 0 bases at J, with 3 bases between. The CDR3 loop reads CASSQDSSGANVLTF. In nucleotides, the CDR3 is TGTGCCAGCAGCCAAGACAGCTCTGGGGCCAACGTCCTGACTTTC.

The CDR3 DNA reads as TGCGCCAGCGGGAGGACGTTGAACACTGAAGCTTTCTTT. Its protein product is CASGRTLNTEAFF. The V call is TRBV4-1, the J call TRBJ1-1; D is ambiguous. Looked up from germline, CDR1 is MGHRA and CDR2 is YSYEKL. V dropped 8 bases and J dropped 0 bases, with 10 bases sitting between them. The CDR3 spans 13 residues.

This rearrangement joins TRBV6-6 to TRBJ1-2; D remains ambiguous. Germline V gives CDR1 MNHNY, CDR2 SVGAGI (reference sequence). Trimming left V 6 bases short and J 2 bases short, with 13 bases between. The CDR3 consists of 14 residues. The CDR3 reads CASSSWQDNYGYTF. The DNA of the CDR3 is TGTGCCAGCAGCTCCTGGCAGGACAACTATGGCTACACCTTC.

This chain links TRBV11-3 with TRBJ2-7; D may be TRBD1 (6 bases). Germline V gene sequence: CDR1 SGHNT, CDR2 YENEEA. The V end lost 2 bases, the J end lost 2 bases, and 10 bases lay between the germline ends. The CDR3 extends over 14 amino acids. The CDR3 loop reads CASSLSGDPYEQYF. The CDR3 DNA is TGTGCCAGCAGCTTATCAGGGGACCCCTACGAGCAGTACTTC.

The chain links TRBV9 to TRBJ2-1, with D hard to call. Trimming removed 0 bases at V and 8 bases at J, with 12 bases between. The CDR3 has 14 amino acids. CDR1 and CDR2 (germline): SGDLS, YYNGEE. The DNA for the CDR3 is TGTGCCAGCAGCGTAGTTAGAGGTTCCGATGAGCAGTTCTTC. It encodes CASSVVRGSDEQFF. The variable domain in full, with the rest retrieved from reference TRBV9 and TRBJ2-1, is DSGVTQTPKHLITATGQRVTLRCSPRSGDLSVYWYQQSLDQGLQFLIQYYNGEERAKGNILERFSAQQFPDLHSELNLSSLELGDSALYFCASSVVRGSDEQFFGPGTRLTVL.

CDR3 in DNA: TGTGCCAGCAGTTTCACCCTAGCGGGAGGTGTAGATACGCAGTATTTT. Translated, it gives CASSFTLAGGVDTQYF. The rearrangement links TRBV27 to TRBJ2-3; the match to TRBD2 covers 11 bases. Germline V gene lookup returns CDR1 MNHEY and CDR2 SMNVEV (reference sequence). The CDR3 is 16 residues long. Trimming took 3 bases from V and 5 from J; bases not matched to a gene: 7.

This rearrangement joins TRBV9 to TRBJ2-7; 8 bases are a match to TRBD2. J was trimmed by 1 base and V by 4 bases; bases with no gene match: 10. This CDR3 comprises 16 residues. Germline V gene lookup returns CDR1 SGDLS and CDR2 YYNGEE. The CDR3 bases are TGTGCCAGCAGCCCCACGCTTAGCGGGACTTCCTACGAGCAGTACTTC. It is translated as CASSPTLSGTSYEQYF. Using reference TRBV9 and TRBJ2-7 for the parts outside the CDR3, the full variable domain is DSGVTQTPKHLITATGQRVTLRCSPRSGDLSVYWYQQSLDQGLQFLIQYYNGEERAKGNILERFSAQQFPDLHSELNLSSLELGDSALYFCASSPTLSGTSYEQYFGPGTRLTVT.

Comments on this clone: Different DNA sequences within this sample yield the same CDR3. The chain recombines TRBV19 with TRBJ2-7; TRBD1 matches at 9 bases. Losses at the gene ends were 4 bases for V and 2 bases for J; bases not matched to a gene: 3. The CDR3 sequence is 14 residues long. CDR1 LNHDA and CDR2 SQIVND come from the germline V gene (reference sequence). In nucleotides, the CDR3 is TGTGCCAGTAGTACCGGGACAGGGCCCTACGAGCAGTACTTC. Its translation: CASSTGTGPYEQYF.

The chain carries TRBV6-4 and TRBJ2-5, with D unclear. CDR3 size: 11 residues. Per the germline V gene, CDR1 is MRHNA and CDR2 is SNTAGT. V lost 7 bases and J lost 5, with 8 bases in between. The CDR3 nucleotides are TGTGCCAGCATCGGTGCGGAGACCCAGTACTTC. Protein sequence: CASIGAETQYF.

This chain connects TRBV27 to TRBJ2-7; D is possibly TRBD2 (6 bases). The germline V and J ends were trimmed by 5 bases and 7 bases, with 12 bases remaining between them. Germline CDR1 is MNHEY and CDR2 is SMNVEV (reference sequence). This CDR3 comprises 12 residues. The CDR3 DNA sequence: TGTGCCAGCAGTGCCCCAAGCGGGGAGCAGTACTTC. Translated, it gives CASSAPSGEQYF.

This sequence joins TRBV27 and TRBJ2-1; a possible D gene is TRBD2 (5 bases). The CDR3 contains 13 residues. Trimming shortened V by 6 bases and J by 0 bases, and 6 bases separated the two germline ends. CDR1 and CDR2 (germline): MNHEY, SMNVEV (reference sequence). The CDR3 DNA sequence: TGTGCCAGCAGCCGGGACTCCTACAATGAGCAGTTCTTC. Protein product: CASSRDSYNEQFF.

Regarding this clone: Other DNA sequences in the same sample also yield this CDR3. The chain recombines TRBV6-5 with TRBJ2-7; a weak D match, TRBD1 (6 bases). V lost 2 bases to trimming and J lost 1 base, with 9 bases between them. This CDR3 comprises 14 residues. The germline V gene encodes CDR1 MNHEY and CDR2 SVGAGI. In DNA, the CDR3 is TGTGCCAGCAGTTACGAAGGGGGTTCCTACGAGCAGTACTTC. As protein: CASSYEGGSYEQYF.

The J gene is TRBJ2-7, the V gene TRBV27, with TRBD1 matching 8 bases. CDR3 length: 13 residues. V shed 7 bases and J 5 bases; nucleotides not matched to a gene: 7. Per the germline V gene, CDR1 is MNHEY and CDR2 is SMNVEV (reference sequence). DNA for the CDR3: TGTGCCAGCATTGGCGGGACAGGCCACGAGCAGTACTTC. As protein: CASIGGTGHEQYF.

For the CDR3, the DNA is TGTGCCAGCAGTTCCACGGGAGGCTCCTACAATGAGCAGTTCTTC. It yields the protein CASSSTGGSYNEQFF. V is TRBV6-5 and J is TRBJ2-1, with TRBD2 matching over 7 bases. CDR3 length: 15 amino acids. The J segment lost 0 bases and the V segment lost 4 bases, leaving 3 bases of the junction unmatched. Germline V gives CDR1 MNHEY, CDR2 SVGAGI.

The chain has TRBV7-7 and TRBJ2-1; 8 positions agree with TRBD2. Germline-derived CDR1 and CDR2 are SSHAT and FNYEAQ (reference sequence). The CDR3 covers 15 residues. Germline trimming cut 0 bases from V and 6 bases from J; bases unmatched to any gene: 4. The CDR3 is CASSLAPGTSNEQFF. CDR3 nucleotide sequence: TGTGCCAGCAGCTTAGCCCCCGGGACTAGCAATGAGCAGTTCTTC.

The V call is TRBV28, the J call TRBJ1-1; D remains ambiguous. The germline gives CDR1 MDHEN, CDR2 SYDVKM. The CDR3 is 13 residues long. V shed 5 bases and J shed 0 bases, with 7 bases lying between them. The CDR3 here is CASSPNMNTEAFF. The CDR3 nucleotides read TGTGCCAGCAGTCCAAACATGAACACTGAAGCTTTCTTT.